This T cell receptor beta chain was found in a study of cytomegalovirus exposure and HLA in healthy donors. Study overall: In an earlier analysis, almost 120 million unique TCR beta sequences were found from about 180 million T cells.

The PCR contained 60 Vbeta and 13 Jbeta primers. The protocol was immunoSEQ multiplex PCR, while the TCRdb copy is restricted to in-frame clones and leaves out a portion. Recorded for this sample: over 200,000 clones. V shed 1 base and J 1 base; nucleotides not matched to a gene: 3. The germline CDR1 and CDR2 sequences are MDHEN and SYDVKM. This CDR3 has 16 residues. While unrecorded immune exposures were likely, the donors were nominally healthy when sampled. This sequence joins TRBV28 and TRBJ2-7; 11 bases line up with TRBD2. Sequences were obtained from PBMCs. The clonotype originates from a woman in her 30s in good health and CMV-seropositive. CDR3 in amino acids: CASSLFGTSGSYEQYF. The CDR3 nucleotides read TGTGCCAGCAGTTTATTCGGGACTAGCGGATCCTACGAGCAGTACTTC.